The 27 T cell receptor beta chains below all came from one sample that was sequenced in a study of cytomegalovirus exposure and HLA in healthy donors. The primer mix had 60 Vbeta and 13 Jbeta primers. TCRdb's table, derived via immunoSEQ multiplex PCR, lists solely in-frame clones and lacks some. In the table there are about 120,000 clones, roughly 82% of which are singletons. Sequenced sample: PBMCs. Every receptor here comes from a man aged 35-49 years in good health and CMV-seropositive.

The gene calls are TRBV5-1 and TRBJ2-3; possibly TRBD2 for D (5 bases). Germline CDR1 and CDR2: SGHRS and YFSETQ. The V and J ends lost 5 bases and 4 bases respectively, with 14 bases between them. CDR3 size: 14 residues. CDR3 nucleotide sequence: TGCGCCAGCAGTTCCTACCGCGGGCCAGATACGCAGTATTTT. Its translation: CASSSYRGPDTQYF.

The chain links TRBV19 to TRBJ1-6; D is undetermined. Looked up from germline, CDR1 is LNHDA and CDR2 is SQIVND (reference sequence). CDR3 length equals 15 residues. The V and J ends lost 6 bases and 8 bases respectively, with 17 bases between them. CDR3 in DNA: TGTGCCAGTAGCCCTGGAGGGAACAGCTATTCACCCCTCCACTTT. Translating gives CASSPGGNSYSPLHF.

The CDR3 loop is CASSLVEGAYEQYF. Written as DNA, the CDR3 is TGTGCCAGCAGCTTGGTGGAGGGCGCATACGAGCAGTACTTC. This chain joins TRBV5-6 and TRBJ2-7, with a tentative D call TRBD2 (6 bases). There are 14 residues in the CDR3. Trimming removed 0 bases from V and 4 bases from J, with 11 bases in between. CDR1 and CDR2 from the germline V gene are SGHDT and YYEEEE.

Concerning this clone: The same CDR3 is also encoded by other DNA sequences in this sample. This sequence joins TRBV18 and TRBJ2-5, with TRBD1 matching over 8 bases. Germline V gene sequence: CDR1 KGHSH, CDR2 LQKENI. The CDR3 loop spans 15 amino acids. J lost 8 bases, V lost 3 bases, and 11 bases had no gene match. DNA of the CDR3: TGTGCCAGCTCACCCTCCCGACAGGGGAAGGAAACCCAGTACTTC. This translates into CASSPSRQGKETQYF.

CDR3 sequence: CASSPMSSGNTIYF. CDR3 bases: TGTGCCAGTAGTCCCATGAGCTCTGGAAACACCATATATTTT. This chain uses TRBV19 with TRBJ1-3; no firm D call. Germline V CDR1 and CDR2: LNHDA, SQIVND (reference sequence). V was pared by 5 bases and J by 0 bases, with 8 bases between. CDR3 length: 14 amino acids.

This clone has just one count. The chain uses TRBV29-1 and TRBJ1-1; 7 nucleotides align to TRBD1. The J segment lost 5 bases and the V segment lost 4 bases, leaving 10 bases of the junction unmatched. In germline, CDR1 is SQVTM, CDR2 ANQGSEA. There are 14 residues in the CDR3. This CDR3 reads CSVVLDRVETEAFF. The CDR3 DNA sequence: TGCAGCGTTGTTTTAGACAGGGTGGAAACTGAAGCTTTCTTT. The entire variable domain, with the rest obtained from reference TRBV29-1 and TRBJ1-1, is as follows: SAVISQKPSRDICQRGTSLTIQCQVDSQVTMMFWYRQQPGQSLTLIATANQGSEATYESGFVIDKFPISRPNLTFSTLTVSNMSPEDSSIYLCSVVLDRVETEAFFGQGTRLTVV.

There are a few counts of this clone. The chain combines TRBV7-9 with TRBJ1-1; D not resolved. The germline V gene encodes CDR1 SEHNR and CDR2 FQNEAQ (reference sequence). CDR3 length equals 13 residues. V lost 3 bases and J lost 1, with 6 bases in between. The CDR3 bases are TGTGCCAGCAGCTTCCGACAGAACACTGAAGCTTTCTTT. Its protein product is CASSFRQNTEAFF.

The V call is TRBV19, the J call TRBJ2-4, with D perhaps TRBD1 (5 bases). The V end was cut by 3 bases, the J end by 7 bases, with 7 bases between. The CDR3 totals 12 residues. Per the germline V gene, CDR1 is LNHDA and CDR2 is SQIVND (reference sequence). CDR3 sequence (DNA): TGTGCCAGTAGTATCGCAGGGAACATTCAGTACTTC. Translated, it gives CASSIAGNIQYF.

The gene calls are TRBV7-9 and TRBJ2-2; D unresolved. The V end was cut by 1 base, the J end by 1 base, with 4 bases between. The CDR3 covers 14 residues. Germline CDR1 is SEHNR and CDR2 is FQNEAQ (reference sequence). CDR3 sequence reads: CASSLDWNTGELFF. DNA for the CDR3: TGTGCCAGCAGCTTAGACTGGAACACCGGGGAGCTGTTTTTT.

The chain employs TRBV5-1 and TRBJ1-4; possibly TRBD1 for D (6 bases). Trimming took off 1 base at V and 6 bases at J, with 10 bases between the two ends. This CDR3 spans 14 amino acids. Germline V gene data show CDR1 as SGHRS and CDR2 as YFSETQ. Here the CDR3 reads CASSLTGRDEKLFF. CDR3 in DNA: TGCGCCAGCAGCTTGACAGGGCGAGATGAAAAACTGTTTTTT.

The chain carries TRBV5-1 and TRBJ2-5; a possible D gene is TRBD1 (6 bases). Germline assignment: CDR1 SGHRS and CDR2 YFSETQ. There are 15 residues in the CDR3. The V end lost 2 bases, the J end lost 4 bases, and 15 bases lay between the germline ends. The CDR3, as DNA: TGCGCCAGCAGCTTAGAAAGGGGGTCTAGAGAGACCCAGTACTTC. Translated: CASSLERGSRETQYF.

The chain recombines TRBV7-9 with TRBJ2-1; D unclear. V was trimmed by 5 bases and J by 0 bases, leaving 11 bases between them. Germline assignment: CDR1 SEHNR and CDR2 FQNEAQ (reference sequence). The CDR3 runs to 15 residues. The chain's CDR3 is CASSHQPSSYNEQFF. CDR3 coding DNA: TGTGCCAGCAGCCATCAGCCTAGCTCCTACAATGAGCAGTTCTTC.

The genes are TRBV29-1 and TRBJ2-5; 13 nucleotides agree with TRBD2. CDR3 length equals 16 residues. Germline CDR1 reads SQVTM; CDR2 reads ANQGSEA. The V gene end was trimmed by 0 bases and the J gene end by 2 bases; junction bases not matched to a gene: 3. DNA for the CDR3: TGCAGCGTTGAAGATCCGGGACTAGCGGGGCAAGAGACCCAGTACTTC. Translating it yields CSVEDPGLAGQETQYF.

The V call is TRBV28, the J call TRBJ1-6; D is ambiguous. V was pared by 7 bases and J by 1 base, with 8 bases between. There are 14 residues in the CDR3. The V gene's germline CDR1 is MDHEN and CDR2 SYDVKM. For the CDR3, the DNA is TGTGCCAGCACCGGGTGGTCCTATAATTCACCCCTCCACTTT. It specifies CASTGWSYNSPLHF. The entire variable domain, with the rest obtained from reference TRBV28 and TRBJ1-6, is as follows: DVKVTQSSRYLVKRTGEKVFLECVQDMDHENMFWYRQDPGLGLRLIYFSYDVKMKEKGDIPEGYSVSREKKERFSLILESASTNQTSMYLCASTGWSYNSPLHFGNGTRLTVT.

The chain employs TRBV19 and TRBJ1-2; D not resolved. The germline V and J ends were trimmed by 6 bases and 8 bases, with 10 bases remaining between them. The CDR3 has 11 amino acids. The germline V gene has CDR1 LNHDA and CDR2 SQIVND (reference sequence). The CDR3 here is CASSGGFGYTF. CDR3 nucleotides: TGTGCCAGTAGCGGAGGGTTCGGCTACACCTTC.

This chain connects TRBV9 to TRBJ1-4; D might be TRBD1 (6 bases). Per the germline V gene, CDR1 is SGDLS and CDR2 is YYNGEE. Between the trimmed V and J ends, which lost 1 base and 12 bases, there was a span of 16 bases. The CDR3 sequence is 14 residues long. CDR3 loop: CASSVSGQSRELFF. The DNA of the CDR3 is TGTGCCAGCAGCGTATCAGGACAGTCGCGGGAACTGTTTTTT.

The V gene is TRBV6-4, the J gene TRBJ2-3; 10 bases match TRBD1. The J call could be wrong; TRBJ1-5 is a better fit for the DNA end. This CDR3 spans 15 amino acids. CDR1 MRHNA and CDR2 SNTAGT come from the germline V gene. The CDR3 spells CASSDSTGGIGTQHF. Here the CDR3 DNA reads TGTGCCAGCAGTGACTCGACAGGGGGCATCGGTACGCAGCATTTT.

The chain employs TRBV29-1 and TRBJ1-2; TRBD1 agrees at 11 bases. The CDR3 runs 14 residues. Germline V gives CDR1 SQVTM, CDR2 ANQGSEA. The V and J ends lost 7 bases and 7 bases, in that order; junction bases with no gene match: 11. As DNA, the CDR3 is TGCAGCGCTGGGGACAGGGGGACGCTTTCTGGCTACACCTTC. Its protein is CSAGDRGTLSGYTF.

The chain has TRBV27 and TRBJ2-2; TRBD1 matches 8 bases. Looked up from germline, CDR1 is MNHEY and CDR2 is SMNVEV (reference sequence). Losses at the gene ends were 2 bases for V and 9 bases for J; bases not matched to a gene: 2. The CDR3 length is 13 residues. The CDR3: CASSLQGARELFF. The CDR3, as DNA: TGTGCCAGCAGTTTACAGGGGGCTCGGGAGCTGTTTTTT.

The chain combines TRBV6-6 with TRBJ1-1; D may be TRBD1 (5 bases). The CDR3 is 15 residues long. In germline, CDR1 is MNHNY, CDR2 SVGAGI (reference sequence). Trimming took off 4 bases at V and 0 bases at J, with 12 bases between the two ends. In DNA, the CDR3 is TGTGCCAGCAGTTCACTACAGGCCTTGAACACTGAAGCTTTCTTT. This gives the protein CASSSLQALNTEAFF.

This clone came up a few times. This chain connects TRBV6-1 to TRBJ1-5, with D perhaps matching TRBD1 (6 bases). V was cut by 8 bases and J by 5 bases, with 10 bases left in between. The CDR3 contains 12 residues. CDR1 and CDR2 from the germline V gene are MNHNS and SASEGT. The CDR3 DNA sequence: TGTGCCAGCCGGGACACTGATCAGCCCCAGCATTTT. Translating it yields CASRDTDQPQHF.

In its sample, this clone was seen a few times. The chain carries TRBV28 and TRBJ2-7; 9 bases agree with TRBD2. Germline V gene sequence: CDR1 MDHEN, CDR2 SYDVKM. J lost 4 bases, V lost 4 bases, and 8 bases had no gene match. CDR3 length: 15 residues. The CDR3 DNA is TGTGCCAGCAGTTACGGTCTGGGACTAGCTTACGAGCAGTACTTC. This sequence encodes CASSYGLGLAYEQYF. Filled out from reference TRBV28 and TRBJ2-7, the complete variable domain reads DVKVTQSSRYLVKRTGEKVFLECVQDMDHENMFWYRQDPGLGLRLIYFSYDVKMKEKGDIPEGYSVSREKKERFSLILESASTNQTSMYLCASSYGLGLAYEQYFGPGTRLTVT.

This clone was seen only a few times. At the DNA level, this CDR3 is encoded by other sequences in the same sample as well. V and J are TRBV5-1 and TRBJ1-4; D remains unclear. CDR1 and CDR2 (germline): SGHRS, YFSETQ. The V end lost 1 base, the J end lost 5 bases, and 9 bases lay between the germline ends. The CDR3 has 14 residues. This CDR3 is CASSLMAENEKLFF. DNA of the CDR3: TGCGCCAGCAGCTTGATGGCAGAAAATGAAAAACTGTTTTTT.

This chain links TRBV5-6 with TRBJ1-1; 7 bases are shared with TRBD1. V was clipped by 1 base and J by 5 bases; unmatched bases: 8. Germline assignment: CDR1 SGHDT and CDR2 YYEEEE. The CDR3 sequence is 15 residues long. CDR3 sequence: CASSLLSGGKTEAFF. DNA for the CDR3: TGTGCCAGCAGCTTGTTATCAGGGGGAAAAACTGAAGCTTTCTTT. Supplemented by reference TRBV5-6 and TRBJ1-1, the full variable domain reads DAGVTQSPTHLIKTRGQQVTLRCSPKSGHDTVSWYQQALGQGPQFIFQYYEEEERQRGNFPDRFSGHQFPNYSSELNVNALLLGDSALYLCASSLLSGGKTEAFFGQGTRLTVV.

The J gene is TRBJ2-5, the V gene TRBV6-1, with 14 bases aligning to TRBD2. CDR1 MNHNS and CDR2 SASEGT come from the germline V gene. The CDR3 sequence is 15 residues long. With 4 bases clipped from V and 4 bases from J, the junction kept 2 bases outside the gene matches. CDR3 bases: TGTGCCAGCAGTGGACTAGCGGGGGGGCCAGAGACCCAGTACTTC. Translating it yields CASSGLAGGPETQYF.

In its sample, this clone was seen once. The chain employs TRBV18 and TRBJ1-1; 11 bases are shared with TRBD1. The germline V gene encodes CDR1 KGHSH and CDR2 LQKENI. The junction had 7 bases not matched to a gene; V was cut back by 4 bases and J by 0 bases. The CDR3 length is 17 residues. For the CDR3, the DNA is TGTGCCAGCTCACTGGGGACAGGGGGGACCATGAACACTGAAGCTTTCTTT. Translated, it gives CASSLGTGGTMNTEAFF.

The V call is TRBV9, the J call TRBJ1-6, with D perhaps TRBD1 (5 bases). This CDR3 is built from 15 residues. The germline CDR1 and CDR2 sequences are SGDLS and YYNGEE. The V gene lost 0 bases and the J gene lost 5 bases, with 9 bases spanning the gap. The chain's CDR3 is CASSVAGTNNSPLHF. CDR3 bases: TGTGCCAGCAGCGTAGCAGGGACTAATAATTCACCCCTCCACTTT.